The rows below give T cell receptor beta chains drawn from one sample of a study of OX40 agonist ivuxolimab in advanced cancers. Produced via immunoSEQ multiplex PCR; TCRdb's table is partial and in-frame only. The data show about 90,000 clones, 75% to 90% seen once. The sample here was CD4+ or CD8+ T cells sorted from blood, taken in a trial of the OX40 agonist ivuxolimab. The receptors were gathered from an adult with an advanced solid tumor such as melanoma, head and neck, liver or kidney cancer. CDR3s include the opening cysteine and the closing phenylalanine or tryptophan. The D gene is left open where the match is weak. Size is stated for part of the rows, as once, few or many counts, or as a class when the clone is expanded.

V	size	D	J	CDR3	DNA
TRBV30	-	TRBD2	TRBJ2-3	CAWKGSSGKVDTQYF	TGTGCCTGGAAAGGGTCCAGCGGGAAAGTAGATACGCAGTATTTT
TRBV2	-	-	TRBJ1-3	CASSESGFGNTIYF	TGTGCCAGCAGTGAATCAGGGTTCGGAAACACCATATATTTT
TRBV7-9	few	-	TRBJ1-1	CASSLTVNTEAFF	TGTGCCAGCAGCTTAACGGTGAACACTGAAGCTTTCTTT
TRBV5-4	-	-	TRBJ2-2	CASSRGLQDTGELFF	TGTGCCAGCAGCCGGGGCCTACAGGACACCGGGGAGCTGTTTTTT
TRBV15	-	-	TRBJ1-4	CATSRVLREGEKLFF	TGTGCCACCAGCAGAGTTTTGCGGGAGGGTGAAAAACTGTTTTTT
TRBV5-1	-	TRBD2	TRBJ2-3	CASSLGTSGGLLTTLTDTQYF	TGCGCCAGCAGCTTAGGGACTAGCGGGGGGCTCCTTACCACACTCACAGATACGCAGTATTTT
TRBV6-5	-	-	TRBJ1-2	CASSYSRNTVYTF	TGTGCCAGCAGTTATTCTCGAAACACGGTCTACACCTTC
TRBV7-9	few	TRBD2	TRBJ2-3	CASRGGLGRTDTQYF	TGTGCCAGCAGGGGTGGACTAGGGCGCACAGATACGCAGTATTTT
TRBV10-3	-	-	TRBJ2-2	CAISESGVNTGELFF	TGTGCCATCAGTGAATCCGGGGTGAACACCGGGGAGCTGTTTTTT
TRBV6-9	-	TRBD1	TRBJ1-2	CASRIDRGRRYGYTF	TGTGCCAGCAGGATCGACAGGGGGCGCAGGTATGGCTACACCTTC
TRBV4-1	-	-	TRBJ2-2	CASSQAEKGHGELFF	TGCGCCAGCAGCCAAGCGGAGAAGGGGCACGGGGAGCTGTTTTTT
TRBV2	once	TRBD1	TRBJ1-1	CATGTGSIREAFF	TGTGCCACCGGGACAGGATCTATTCGTGAAGCTTTCTTT
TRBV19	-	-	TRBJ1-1	CASISNEYTEAFF	TGTGCCAGTATCTCGAACGAGTACACTGAAGCTTTCTTT
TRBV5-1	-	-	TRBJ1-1	CASSVQAGNTEAFF	TGCGCCAGCAGCGTACAGGCAGGGAACACTGAAGCTTTCTTT
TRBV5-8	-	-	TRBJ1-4	CASSLAVGEKLFF	TGTGCCAGCAGCTTGGCCGTCGGTGAAAAACTGTTTTTT
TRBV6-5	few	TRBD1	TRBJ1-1	CASSYSGTGETEAFF	TGTGCCAGCAGTTACTCAGGGACAGGGGAAACTGAAGCTTTCTTT
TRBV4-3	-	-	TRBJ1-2	CASSRGTADGYTF	TGCGCCAGCAGCCGGGGTACGGCCGATGGCTACACCTTC
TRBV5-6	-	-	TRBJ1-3	CASSLGGGGNTIYF	TGTGCCAGCAGCTTGGGGGGCGGAGGAAACACCATATATTTT
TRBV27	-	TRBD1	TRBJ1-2	CASSRQGSYGYTF	TGTGCCAGCAGTAGACAGGGATCCTATGGCTACACCTTC
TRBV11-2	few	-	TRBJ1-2	CASSLGNNYGYTF	TGTGCCAGCAGCTTGGGTAATAACTATGGCTACACCTTC
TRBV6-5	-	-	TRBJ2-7	CASSYSRWGYEQYF	TGTGCCAGCAGTTACTCGCGGTGGGGCTACGAGCAGTACTTC
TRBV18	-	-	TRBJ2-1	CASSPVDNEQFF	TGTGCCAGCTCACCCGTAGATAATGAGCAGTTCTTC
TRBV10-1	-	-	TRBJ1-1	CASSESGGTRGPTEAFF	TGCGCCAGCAGTGAGTCAGGGGGGACTCGGGGGCCCACTGAAGCTTTCTTT
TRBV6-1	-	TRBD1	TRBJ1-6	CASSVPRGQQTPLHF	TGTGCCAGCAGTGTACCCCGGGGACAGCAAACACCCCTCCACTTT
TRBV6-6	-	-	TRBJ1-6	CASRQDGTLGSPLHF	TGTGCCAGCAGGCAGGACGGGACCCTGGGTTCACCCCTCCACTTT
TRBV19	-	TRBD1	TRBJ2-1	CASSIGPGGLITYNEQFF	TGTGCCAGTAGTATTGGGCCAGGGGGCCTGATTACCTACAATGAGCAGTTCTTC
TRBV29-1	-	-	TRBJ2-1	CSASPSSYNEQFF	TGCAGCGCGTCCCCGAGCTCCTACAATGAGCAGTTCTTC
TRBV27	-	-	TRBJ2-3	CASSSTVGTQLTDTQYF	TGTGCCAGCAGTTCCACCGTTGGGACACAACTCACAGATACGCAGTATTTT
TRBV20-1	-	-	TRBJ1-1	CSATGFGQAFF	TGCAGTGCTACAGGGTTCGGTCAAGCTTTCTTT
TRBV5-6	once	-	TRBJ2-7	CASSYDLSGDLLEQYF	TGTGCCAGCAGCTACGACTTATCGGGAGACTTGTTAGAGCAGTACTTC
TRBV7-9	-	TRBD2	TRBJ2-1	CASSFERGYNEQFF	TGTGCCAGCAGCTTTGAGCGGGGCTACAATGAGCAGTTCTTC
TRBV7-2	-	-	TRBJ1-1	CASSLYANTEAFF	TGTGCCAGCAGCTTATACGCCAACACTGAAGCTTTCTTT
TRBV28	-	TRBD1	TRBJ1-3	CASSPTGQSSGNTIYF	TGTGCCAGCAGTCCGACGGGACAGAGCTCTGGAAACACCATATATTTT
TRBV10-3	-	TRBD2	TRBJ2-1	CAIWPGVSSGGAYEQFF	TGTGCCATCTGGCCAGGGGTATCTAGCGGGGGGGCCTATGAGCAGTTCTTC
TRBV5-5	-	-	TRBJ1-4	CASSLRYSATNEKLFF	TGTGCCAGCAGCTTGAGATACAGTGCAACTAATGAAAAACTGTTTTTT
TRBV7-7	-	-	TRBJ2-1	CASSYTNYNEQFF	TGTGCTAGCAGCTACACAAATTACAATGAGCAGTTCTTC
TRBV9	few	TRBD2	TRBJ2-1	CASSARLAAYNEQFF	TGTGCCAGCAGCGCCCGTCTAGCGGCTTACAATGAGCAGTTCTTC
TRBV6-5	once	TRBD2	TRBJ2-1	CAAGSGGWSYNEQFF	TGTGCCGCTGGTAGCGGGGGGTGGTCCTACAATGAGCAGTTCTTC
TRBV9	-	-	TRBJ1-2	CASSRRWGSYGYTF	TGTGCCAGCAGCCGTAGGTGGGGATCTTATGGCTACACCTTC
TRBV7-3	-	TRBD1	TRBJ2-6	CASSLTPDRVYSGANVLTF	TGTGCCAGCAGCTTAACCCCTGACAGGGTTTACTCTGGGGCCAACGTCCTGACTTTC
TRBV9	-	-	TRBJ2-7	CASSVRPGAYEQYF	TGTGCCAGCAGCGTCCGGCCGGGGGCCTACGAGCAGTACTTC
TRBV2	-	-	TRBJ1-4	CASTEGLMPGKLFF	TGTGCCAGCACCGAGGGACTTATGCCTGGAAAACTGTTTTTT